Listed here are 9 T cell receptor beta chains from one sample, sequenced in a study of response to subunit inactivated influenza vaccine. TCRdb reanalysed the RT-PCR reads using MiXCR and keeps one entry per CDR3 protein. The sample holds some 150,000 distinct CDR3 sequences, approximately 12% seen once. The same data also contributed to another study, on T cells expressing NK-cell markers. As that report states: 5'RACE template switching built TCR beta cDNA with unique molecular identifiers.

Here the sequenced sample was CD8+ T cells sorted from PBMCs, taken 11 to 12 days after vaccination. The receptors were gathered from a man in his fifties who received an inactivated influenza vaccine.

The chain carries TRBV9 and TRBJ2-1; D is perhaps TRBD1 or TRBD2 (6 bases each). Looked up from germline, CDR1 is SGDLS and CDR2 is YYNGEE. Between the trimmed V and J ends, which lost 0 bases and 1 base, there was a span of 11 bases. This CDR3 has 16 amino acids. CDR3 nucleotide sequence: TGTGCCAGCAGCGTAGATGTAGGGGGGTCCTACAATGAGCAGTTCTTC. Translation: CASSVDVGGSYNEQFF.

This clonotype occurred a few times. The chain links TRBV15 to TRBJ2-7, with D perhaps matching TRBD1 (6 bases). The CDR3 has 13 amino acids. Trimming removed 5 bases from V and 6 bases from J, with 14 bases in between. Germline V CDR1 and CDR2: LNHNV, YYDKDF (reference sequence). The CDR3 bases are TGTGCCACCAGCCTTTTTGGGACACCCGAGCAGTACTTC. Its protein product is CATSLFGTPEQYF.

In its sample, this clonotype was seen a few times. V is TRBV7-8 and J is TRBJ2-7, with 9 bases aligning to TRBD1. The CDR3 spans 14 residues. Germline CDR1 and CDR2: SGHVS and FQNEAQ. The J segment lost 6 bases and the V segment lost 1 base, leaving 4 bases of the junction unmatched. The CDR3, as DNA: TGTGCCAGCAGCTTAGGGGACAGGGCAGTCGAGCAGTACTTC. Translated: CASSLGDRAVEQYF.

The chain couples TRBV12-3 or TRBV12-4 to TRBJ2-4; 9 bases line up with TRBD2. With V trimmed by 3 bases and J by 2 bases, 8 bases remained unmatched. This CDR3 spans 17 amino acids. The CDR3 DNA is TGTGCCAGCAGTTTGCGGGAGGGCCCCTCCTCCAAAAACATTCAGTACTTC. Amino acids: CASSLREGPSSKNIQYF.

The J gene is TRBJ2-3, the V gene TRBV29-1; 7 bases match TRBD2. Germline V CDR1 and CDR2: SQVTM, ANQGSEA. The CDR3 loop spans 16 amino acids. Losses at the gene ends were 1 base for V and 4 bases for J; bases not matched to a gene: 11. CDR3 nucleotide sequence: TGCAGCGTTGAAGGCATCCGGGACTACGCGGCAGATACGCAGTATTTT. It specifies CSVEGIRDYAADTQYF.

The rearrangement uses TRBV28 and TRBJ2-5; 8 bases line up with TRBD2. CDR1 is MDHEN, CDR2 SYDVKM, per germline. V trimming: 6 bases; J trimming: 7 bases; junction bases outside the gene matches: 1. The length of the CDR3 is 11 residues. The CDR3 nucleotides read TGTGCCAGCAGCGCGGGGGGGACCCAGTACTTC. Its translation is CASSAGGTQYF.

In its sample, this clonotype was seen many times. CDR3 nucleotides: TGTGCCAGCAGCTTAGGTGACAATGAGCAGTTCTTC. This codes for CASSLGDNEQFF. The rearrangement links TRBV7-9 to TRBJ2-1; D call uncertain. Trimming left V 1 base short and J 5 bases short, with 3 bases between. The germline CDR1 and CDR2 sequences are SEHNR and FQNEAQ (reference sequence). The CDR3 has 12 amino acids.

This clonotype was counted a few times. DNA for the CDR3: TGTGCCAGCAGCTTCCAGGGGGCTGAAGCTTTCTTT. Protein: CASSFQGAEAFF. The chain recombines TRBV7-9 with TRBJ1-1; 7 bases are shared with TRBD1. The CDR3 runs to 12 residues. J gave up 6 bases and V 3 bases, and 1 base lay outside the gene matches. Germline CDR1 and CDR2: SEHNR and FQNEAQ (reference sequence).

This clonotype has just a few counts. The chain joins TRBV4-1 to TRBJ2-1; possible D gene TRBD1, 6 bases. CDR3 length equals 16 residues. Trimming shortened V by 5 bases and J by 7 bases, and 21 bases separated the two germline ends. CDR1 and CDR2 (germline): MGHRA, YSYEKL. The CDR3: CASSFRQVSLNNEQFF. CDR3 nucleotides: TGCGCCAGCAGCTTTCGACAGGTTTCCTTAAATAATGAGCAGTTCTTC.